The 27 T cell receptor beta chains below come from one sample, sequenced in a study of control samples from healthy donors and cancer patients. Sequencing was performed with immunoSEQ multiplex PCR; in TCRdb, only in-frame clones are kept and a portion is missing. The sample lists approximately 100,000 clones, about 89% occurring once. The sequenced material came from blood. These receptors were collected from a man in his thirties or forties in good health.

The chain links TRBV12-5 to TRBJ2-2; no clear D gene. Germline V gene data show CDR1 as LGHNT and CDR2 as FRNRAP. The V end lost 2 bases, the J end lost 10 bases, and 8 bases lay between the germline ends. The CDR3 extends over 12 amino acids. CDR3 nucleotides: TGTGCTAGTGGTTTGCTTCCTCCGGAGCTGTTTTTT. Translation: CASGLLPPELFF.

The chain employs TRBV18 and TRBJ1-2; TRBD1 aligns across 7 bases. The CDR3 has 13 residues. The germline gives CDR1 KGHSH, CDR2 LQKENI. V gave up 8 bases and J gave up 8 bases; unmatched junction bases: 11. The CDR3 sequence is CASTLFDRDGYTF. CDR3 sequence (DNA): TGTGCCAGCACCCTATTCGACAGGGACGGCTACACCTTC.

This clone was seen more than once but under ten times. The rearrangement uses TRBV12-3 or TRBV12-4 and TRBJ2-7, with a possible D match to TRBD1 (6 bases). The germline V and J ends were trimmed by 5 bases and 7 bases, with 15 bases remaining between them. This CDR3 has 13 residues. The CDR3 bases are TGTGCCAGCAGTAGACAGGTCCAGGGGGAGCAGTACTTC. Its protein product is CASSRQVQGEQYF.

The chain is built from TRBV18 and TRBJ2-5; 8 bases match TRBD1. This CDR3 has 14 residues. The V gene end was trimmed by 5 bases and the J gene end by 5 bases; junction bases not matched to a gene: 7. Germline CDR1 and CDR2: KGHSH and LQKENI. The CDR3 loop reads CASSSQGARETQYF. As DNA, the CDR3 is TGTGCCAGCTCATCCCAGGGGGCGCGCGAGACCCAGTACTTC.

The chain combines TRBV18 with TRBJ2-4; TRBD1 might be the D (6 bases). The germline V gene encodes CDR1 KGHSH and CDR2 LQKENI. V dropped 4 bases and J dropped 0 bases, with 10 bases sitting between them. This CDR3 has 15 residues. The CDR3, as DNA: TGTGCCAGCTCACGGGACACCCTAGCCAAAAACATTCAGTACTTC. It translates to CASSRDTLAKNIQYF.

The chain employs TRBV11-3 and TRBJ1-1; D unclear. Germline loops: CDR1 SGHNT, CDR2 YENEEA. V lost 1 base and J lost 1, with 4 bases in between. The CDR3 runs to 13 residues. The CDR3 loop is CASSLAENTEAFF. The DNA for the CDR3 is TGTGCCAGCAGCTTAGCGGAGAACACTGAAGCTTTCTTT.

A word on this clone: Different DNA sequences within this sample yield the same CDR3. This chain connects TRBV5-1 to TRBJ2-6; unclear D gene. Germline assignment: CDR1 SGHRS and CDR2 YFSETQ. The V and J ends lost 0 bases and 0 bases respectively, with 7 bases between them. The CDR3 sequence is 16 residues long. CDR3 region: CASSLVGSSGANVLTF. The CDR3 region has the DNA TGCGCCAGCAGCTTGGTCGGTAGCTCTGGGGCCAACGTCCTGACTTTC.

CDR3 in DNA: TGTGCCTGGAGTGTAGGGGCAGTAAGTACTGAAGCTTTCTTT. It is translated as CAWSVGAVSTEAFF. This sequence joins TRBV30 and TRBJ1-1; possible D gene TRBD1, 5 bases. V gave up 0 bases and J gave up 5 bases, with 13 bases separating them. Germline V CDR1 and CDR2: GTSNPN, SVGIG (reference sequence). This CDR3 has 14 amino acids.

CDR3 coding DNA: TGTGCCAGCAGCCAAAAGGGTGGGATAAGCAATCAGCCCCAGCATTTT. It specifies CASSQKGGISNQPQHF. The chain recombines TRBV3-1 (or the pseudogene TRBV3-2) with TRBJ1-5; D remains unclear. CDR1 is LGHDT, CDR2 YNNKEL, per germline (reference sequence). The V gene lost 2 bases and the J gene lost 1 base, with 12 bases spanning the gap. The CDR3 consists of 16 residues.

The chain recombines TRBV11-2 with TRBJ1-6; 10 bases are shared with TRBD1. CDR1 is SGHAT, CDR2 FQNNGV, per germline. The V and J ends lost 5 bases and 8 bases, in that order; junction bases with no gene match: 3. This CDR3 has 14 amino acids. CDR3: CASSTGQGYSPLHF. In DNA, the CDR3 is TGTGCCAGCAGCACGGGACAGGGGTATTCACCCCTCCACTTT. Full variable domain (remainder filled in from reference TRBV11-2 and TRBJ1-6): EAGVAQSPRYKIIEKRQSVAFWCNPISGHATLYWYQQILGQGPKLLIQFQNNGVVDDSQLPKDRFSAERLKGVDSTLKIQPAKLEDSAVYLCASSTGQGYSPLHFGNGTRLTVT.

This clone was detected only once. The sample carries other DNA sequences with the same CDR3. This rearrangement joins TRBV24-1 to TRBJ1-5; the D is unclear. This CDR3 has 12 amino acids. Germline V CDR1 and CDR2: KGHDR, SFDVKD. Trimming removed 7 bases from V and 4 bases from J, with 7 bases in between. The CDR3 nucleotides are TGTGCCACCAGCGCGGGAAATCAGCCCCAGCATTTT. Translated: CATSAGNQPQHF.

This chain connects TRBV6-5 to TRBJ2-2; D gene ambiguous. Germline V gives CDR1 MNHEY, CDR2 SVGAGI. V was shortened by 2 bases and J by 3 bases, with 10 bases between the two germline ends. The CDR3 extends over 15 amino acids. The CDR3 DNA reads TGTGCCAGCAGTTACATAAGGGCAGACACCGGGGAGCTGTTTTTT. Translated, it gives CASSYIRADTGELFF.

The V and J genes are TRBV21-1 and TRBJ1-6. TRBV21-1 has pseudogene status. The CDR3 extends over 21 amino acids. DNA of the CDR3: TGTGCCAGCAGCACCCGGGACCCGACTTTGCCGAACCGACAGCATAATTCACCCCTCCACTTT. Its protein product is CASSTRDPTLPNRQHNSPLHF.

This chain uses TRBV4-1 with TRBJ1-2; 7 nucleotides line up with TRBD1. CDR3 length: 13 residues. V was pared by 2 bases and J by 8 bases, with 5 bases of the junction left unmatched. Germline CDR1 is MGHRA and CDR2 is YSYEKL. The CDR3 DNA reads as TGCGCCAGCAGCCAAACGGACAGGTTGGGCTACACCTTC. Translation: CASSQTDRLGYTF.

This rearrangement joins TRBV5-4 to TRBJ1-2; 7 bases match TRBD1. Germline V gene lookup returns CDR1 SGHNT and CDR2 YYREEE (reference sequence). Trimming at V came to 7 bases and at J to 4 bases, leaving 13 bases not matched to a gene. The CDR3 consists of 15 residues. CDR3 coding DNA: TGTGCCAGCGCCCCCACTTCAACAGGGGTCTATGGCTACACCTTC. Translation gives CASAPTSTGVYGYTF.

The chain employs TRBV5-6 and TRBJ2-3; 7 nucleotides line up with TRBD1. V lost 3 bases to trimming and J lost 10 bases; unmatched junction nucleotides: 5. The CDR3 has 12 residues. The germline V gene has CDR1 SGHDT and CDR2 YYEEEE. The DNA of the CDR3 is TGTGCCAGCAGCTCCGGACAGGCTTCGCAGTATTTT. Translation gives CASSSGQASQYF. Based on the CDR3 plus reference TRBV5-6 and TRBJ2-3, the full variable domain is DAGVTQSPTHLIKTRGQQVTLRCSPKSGHDTVSWYQQALGQGPQFIFQYYEEEERQRGNFPDRFSGHQFPNYSSELNVNALLLGDSALYLCASSSGQASQYFGPGTRLTVL.

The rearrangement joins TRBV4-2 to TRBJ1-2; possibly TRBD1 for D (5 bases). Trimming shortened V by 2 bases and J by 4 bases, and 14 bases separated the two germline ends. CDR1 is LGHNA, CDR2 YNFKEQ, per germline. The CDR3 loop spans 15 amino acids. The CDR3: CASSQPTGGSYGYTF. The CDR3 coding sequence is TGTGCCAGCAGCCAACCGACTGGGGGATCCTATGGCTACACCTTC.

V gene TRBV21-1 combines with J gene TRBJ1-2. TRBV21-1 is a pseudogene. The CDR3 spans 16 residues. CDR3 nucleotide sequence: TGTGCCAGCAGCAAAGCTACGGGGGATACTAACTATGGCTACACCTTC. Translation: CASSKATGDTNYGYTF.

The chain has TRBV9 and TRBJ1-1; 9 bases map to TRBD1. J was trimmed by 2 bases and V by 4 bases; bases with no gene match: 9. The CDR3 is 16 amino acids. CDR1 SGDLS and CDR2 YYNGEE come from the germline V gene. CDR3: CASSPRGGQGNTEAFF. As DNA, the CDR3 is TGTGCCAGCAGCCCTAGGGGGGGACAGGGTAACACTGAAGCTTTCTTT.

The CDR3 reads CASSLVGQGAIRSPNGYTF. For the CDR3, the DNA is TGTGCCAGCAGTTTGGTGGGACAGGGGGCTATCCGATCGCCGAATGGCTACACCTTC. The chain is built from TRBV27 and TRBJ1-2; 12 positions agree with TRBD1. Germline-derived CDR1 and CDR2 are MNHEY and SMNVEV (reference sequence). The length of the CDR3 is 19 residues. The J segment lost 6 bases and the V segment lost 3 bases, leaving 17 bases of the junction unmatched.

In DNA form, the CDR3 reads TGTGCCAGCAGCTCCCCCGGACAGCCTAATTCACCCCTCCACTTT. This codes for CASSSPGQPNSPLHF. The chain couples TRBV7-9 to TRBJ1-6, with TRBD1 as a possible D gene (6 bases). The CDR3 runs to 15 residues. Trimming removed 4 bases at V and 6 bases at J, with 13 bases between. In germline, CDR1 is SEHNR, CDR2 FQNEAQ (reference sequence).

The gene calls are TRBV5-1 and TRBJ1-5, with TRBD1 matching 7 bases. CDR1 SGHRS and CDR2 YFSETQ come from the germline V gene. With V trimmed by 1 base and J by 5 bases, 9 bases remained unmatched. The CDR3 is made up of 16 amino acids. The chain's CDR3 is CASSLTAGGDYQPQHF. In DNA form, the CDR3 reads TGCGCCAGCAGCTTGACGGCAGGGGGAGACTATCAGCCCCAGCATTTT.

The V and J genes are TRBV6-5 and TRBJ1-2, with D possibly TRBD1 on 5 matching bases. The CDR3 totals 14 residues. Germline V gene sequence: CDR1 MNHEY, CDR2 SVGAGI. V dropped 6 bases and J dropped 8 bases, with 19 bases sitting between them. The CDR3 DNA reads TGTGCCAGCAGACCCACGGGACCCTCCTTCGGCTACACCTTC. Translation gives CASRPTGPSFGYTF.

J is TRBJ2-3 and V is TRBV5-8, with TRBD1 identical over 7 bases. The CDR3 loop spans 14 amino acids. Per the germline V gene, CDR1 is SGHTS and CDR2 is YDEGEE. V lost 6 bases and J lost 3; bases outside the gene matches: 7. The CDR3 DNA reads TGTGCCAGCACGCGACAGGGACGAACAGATACGCAGTATTTT. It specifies CASTRQGRTDTQYF.

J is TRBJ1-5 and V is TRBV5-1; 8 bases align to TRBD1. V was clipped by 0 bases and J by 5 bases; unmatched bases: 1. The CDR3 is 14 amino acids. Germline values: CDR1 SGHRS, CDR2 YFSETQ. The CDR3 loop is CASSLETGDQPQHF. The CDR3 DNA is TGCGCCAGCAGCTTGGAGACAGGGGATCAGCCCCAGCATTTT.

The CDR3 sequence: CASSYSTREANYGYTF. CDR3 nucleotide sequence: TGTGCCAGCAGTTACTCGACAAGGGAGGCTAACTATGGCTACACCTTC. The chain combines TRBV6-5 with TRBJ1-2; D gene unclear. The CDR3 length is 16 residues. Germline CDR1 MNHEY, CDR2 SVGAGI. Trimming removed 0 bases at V and 0 bases at J, with 11 bases between.

The CDR3 is CASSPPPGQGAYEQYF. The CDR3 coding sequence is TGTGCCAGCAGTCCACCCCCGGGACAGGGAGCCTACGAGCAGTACTTC. This chain joins TRBV5-5 and TRBJ2-7; 9 bases are shared with TRBD1. Germline CDR1 SGHKS, CDR2 YYEKEE (reference sequence). J was trimmed by 2 bases and V by 5 bases; bases with no gene match: 11. This CDR3 is built from 16 residues.